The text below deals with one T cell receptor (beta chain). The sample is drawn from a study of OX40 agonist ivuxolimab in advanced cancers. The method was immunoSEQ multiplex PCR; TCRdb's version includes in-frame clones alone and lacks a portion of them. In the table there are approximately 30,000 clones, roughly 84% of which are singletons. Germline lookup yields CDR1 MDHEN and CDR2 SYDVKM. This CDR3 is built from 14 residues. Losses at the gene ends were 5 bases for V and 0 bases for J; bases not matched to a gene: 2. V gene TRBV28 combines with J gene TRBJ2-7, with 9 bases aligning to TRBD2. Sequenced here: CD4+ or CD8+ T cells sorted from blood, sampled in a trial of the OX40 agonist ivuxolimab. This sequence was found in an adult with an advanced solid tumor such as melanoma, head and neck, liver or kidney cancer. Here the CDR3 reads CASSLSGSSYEQYF. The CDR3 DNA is TGTGCCAGCAGTCTTAGCGGGAGCTCCTACGAGCAGTACTTC.